Listed below are T cell receptor beta chains from one sample, sequenced in a study of PD-L1 blockade in urothelial cancer. Sequencing used immunoSEQ multiplex PCR; TCRdb keeps in-frame clones, though not all of them. The repertoire has some 80,000 clones, around 81% of them found once; the top ten carry less than 8.5%. The starting material was PBMCs, obtained around atezolizumab (anti-PD-L1) treatment. The receptors shown here come from a middle-aged man with urothelial cancer. The CDR3 runs from the conserved cysteine through the conserved F or W. D genes are given only for firm matches. Size is stated for part of the rows, as once, few or many counts, or as a class when the clone is expanded.

j_gene | d_gene | abundance | v_gene | CDR3aa | CDR3nt
TRBJ2-2 | TRBD1 | . | TRBV7-2 | CASSPPGQGRTGELFF | TGTGCCAGCAGCCCACCGGGACAGGGTCGCACCGGGGAGCTGTTTTTT
TRBJ1-4 | TRBD1 | . | TRBV5-6 | CASSGQGATNEKLFF | TGTGCCAGCAGCGGGCAGGGGGCGACTAATGAAAAACTGTTTTTT
TRBJ2-1 | . | . | TRBV4-3 | CASSLDQGGLMFNEQFF | TGCGCCAGCAGCTTAGATCAGGGAGGCCTTATGTTCAATGAGCAGTTCTTC
TRBJ2-1 | . | few | TRBV29-1 | CSVEGGSSYNEQFF | TGCAGCGTTGAGGGGGGAAGCTCCTACAATGAGCAGTTCTTC
TRBJ1-1 | . | . | TRBV27 | CASRPQGDMNTEAFF | TGTGCCAGCAGGCCGCAGGGTGACATGAACACTGAAGCTTTCTTT
TRBJ2-1 | . | . | TRBV9 | CASSGRSQDEQFF | TGTGCCAGCAGCGGACGATCTCAGGATGAGCAGTTCTTC
TRBJ2-6 | TRBD1 | once | TRBV27 | CASRSDRGRRGANVLTF | TGTGCCAGCAGATCGGACAGGGGGCGCCGAGGGGCCAACGTCCTGACTTTC
TRBJ2-5 | TRBD1 | . | TRBV2 | CASTQSWTGDETQYF | TGTGCCAGCACTCAAAGCTGGACAGGGGATGAGACCCAGTACTTC
TRBJ1-5 | . | . | TRBV6-6 | CASSPQGTGNQPQHF | TGTGCCAGCAGTCCTCAGGGGACGGGCAATCAGCCCCAGCATTTT
TRBJ2-3 | . | . | TRBV28 | CASSLGPQVQYF | TGTGCCAGCAGTTTAGGTCCCCAGGTCCAGTATTTT
TRBJ2-2 | . | . | TRBV6-1 | CASQNTGELFF | TGTGCCAGCCAGAACACCGGGGAGCTGTTTTTT
TRBJ2-7 | . | . | TRBV5-6 | CASSLEGPTYEQYF | TGTGCCAGCAGCTTGGAGGGGCCTACCTACGAGCAGTACTTC
TRBJ1-1 | . | . | TRBV21-1 | CASSNLTGKTNTEAFF | TGTGCCAGCAGCAATTTAACAGGCAAGACCAACACTGAAGCTTTCTTT
TRBJ2-2 | . | . | TRBV6-4 | CASRTDFTGELFF | TGTGCCAGCAGGACAGATTTCACCGGGGAGCTGTTTTTT
TRBJ1-5 | . | few | TRBV10-3 | CAISESGSQPQHF | TGTGCCATCAGTGAGTCGGGGAGTCAGCCCCAGCATTTT
TRBJ1-2 | . | . | TRBV7-8 | CASSLRLELYGYTF | TGTGCCAGCAGCTTAAGACTGGAGCTCTATGGCTACACCTTC
TRBJ2-1 | TRBD2 | . | TRBV9 | CASSAGLAYNEQFF | TGTGCCAGCAGCGCAGGACTAGCCTACAATGAGCAGTTCTTC
TRBJ2-7 | TRBD1 | . | TRBV27 | CASRLKTGKSYEQYF | TGTGCCAGCAGACTTAAGACAGGGAAAAGCTACGAGCAGTACTTC
TRBJ2-7 | TRBD1 | few | TRBV5-1 | CASSRSRDSYEQYF | TGCGCCAGCAGCCGGTCCCGGGACAGCTACGAGCAGTACTTC
TRBJ2-1 | TRBD2 | . | TRBV28 | CASWGGQGNNEQFF | TGTGCCAGCTGGGGAGGGCAAGGTAACAATGAGCAGTTCTTC
TRBJ1-5 | . | . | TRBV27 | CASSPLSHNQPQHF | TGTGCCAGCAGTCCACTCTCTCACAATCAGCCCCAGCATTTT
TRBJ2-7 | . | once | TRBV15 | CATSSLGQLTSSYEQYF | TGTGCCACCAGCAGTCTCGGACAGTTGACGAGCTCCTACGAGCAGTACTTC
TRBJ1-2 | TRBD1 | few | TRBV2 | CASRMTGGRRSYGYTF | TGTGCCAGCAGAATGACAGGGGGCCGGAGGAGCTATGGCTACACCTTC
TRBJ2-6 | . | . | TRBV19 | CASRSGGALSSGANVLTF | TGTGCCAGTAGGTCCGGTGGGGCCTTAAGCTCTGGGGCCAACGTCCTGACTTTC
TRBJ1-5 | TRBD1 | . | TRBV28 | CASTAGTGVRLTPSNQPQHF | TGTGCCAGCACCGCTGGGACAGGGGTGAGGCTTACCCCAAGCAATCAGCCCCAGCATTTT
TRBJ2-3 | . | . | TRBV19 | CASIPPGEKTQYF | TGTGCCAGTATACCCCCAGGGGAAAAAACGCAGTATTTT
TRBJ2-7 | TRBD2 | once | TRBV6-5 | CASTLAGPEDEQYF | TGTGCCAGCACTCTAGCGGGACCCGAAGACGAGCAGTACTTC
TRBJ2-3 | . | . | TRBV2 | CASSEAGSRTDTQYF | TGTGCCAGCAGTGAGGCGGGGTCCCGGACAGATACGCAGTATTTT
TRBJ1-4 | . | once | TRBV6-1 | CASSEVGVGREKLFF | TGTGCCAGCAGTGAAGTAGGGGTAGGTCGGGAAAAACTGTTTTTT
TRBJ2-7 | TRBD2 | . | TRBV6-5 | CASSLSGSVDEQYF | TGTGCCAGCAGCCTAAGCGGGAGTGTTGACGAGCAGTACTTC
TRBJ2-1 | . | . | TRBV7-9 | CASSLDFIYNEQFF | TGTGCCAGCAGCTTAGACTTCATCTACAATGAGCAGTTCTTC
TRBJ2-7 | . | . | TRBV27 | CASSQGSTYEQYF | TGTGCCAGCAGTCAGGGGAGCACCTACGAGCAGTACTTC
TRBJ1-4 | TRBD1 | . | TRBV4-2 | CASSQGDRGWDEKLFF | TGTGCCAGCAGCCAAGGGGACAGGGGTTGGGATGAAAAACTGTTTTTT
TRBJ1-3 | . | . | TRBV30 | CAWSAGVRNTIYF | TGTGCCTGGAGTGCCGGGGTCCGAAACACCATATATTTT
TRBJ1-2 | . | once | TRBV7-2 | CASSFAGKGNYGYTF | TGTGCCAGCAGCTTCGCCGGGAAAGGGAACTATGGCTACACCTTC
TRBJ2-7 | . | . | TRBV6-4 | CASSYYRAEQYF | TGTGCCAGCAGCTACTACAGGGCCGAGCAGTACTTC
TRBJ1-2 | TRBD1 | . | TRBV7-9 | CASPGGTGVFYDYGYTF | TGTGCCAGCCCCGGCGGGACAGGGGTTTTTTACGACTATGGCTACACCTTC
TRBJ1-5 | . | . | TRBV7-2 | CASSSTGIQPQHF | TGTGCCAGCAGCTCAACAGGGATTCAGCCCCAGCATTTT
TRBJ1-1 | TRBD1 | few | TRBV10-3 | CAISGTGGHRAEAFF | TGTGCCATCAGTGGGACAGGGGGGCATCGAGCTGAAGCTTTCTTT
TRBJ2-3 | TRBD2 | . | TRBV4-2 | CASSQELRLAGYTDTQYF | TGTGCCAGCAGCCAGGAATTGCGACTAGCGGGGTACACAGATACGCAGTATTTT
TRBJ2-3 | . | . | TRBV30 | CAWDPPFRRLNTQYF | TGTGCCTGGGATCCCCCGTTCCGCCGTCTAAATACGCAGTATTTT
TRBJ2-7 | TRBD1 | . | TRBV30 | CAWRTGGRVYEQYF | TGTGCCTGGCGGACAGGGGGACGGGTATACGAGCAGTACTTC
TRBJ1-1 | . | . | TRBV28 | CASSPSVAGKTLNTEAFF | TGTGCCAGCAGTCCCTCGGTGGCAGGCAAAACTTTGAACACTGAAGCTTTCTTT
TRBJ2-1 | . | . | TRBV7-6 | CASSPGDSSYNEQFF | TGTGCCAGCAGCCCTGGGGACTCCTCTTACAATGAGCAGTTCTTC
TRBJ2-7 | TRBD2 | . | TRBV6-1 | CASSQGLAGAYEQYF | TGTGCCAGCAGCCAAGGACTAGCGGGAGCCTACGAGCAGTACTTC
TRBJ2-1 | TRBD2 | . | TRBV30 | CAWSYSGSNNEQFF | TGTGCCTGGAGCTATAGCGGGAGCAACAATGAGCAGTTCTTC
TRBJ2-1 | TRBD2 | . | TRBV28 | CASRIGSGRRSEQFF | TGTGCCTCAAGGATCGGGAGCGGGAGGAGGAGTGAGCAGTTCTTC
TRBJ1-1 | . | . | TRBV6-1 | CASSTNRNTEAFF | TGTGCCAGCAGTACTAATCGTAACACTGAAGCTTTCTTT
TRBJ2-5 | TRBD2 | . | TRBV2 | CASSEVVGGGTQYF | TGTGCCAGCAGTGAAGTGGTCGGGGGGGGGACCCAGTACTTC
TRBJ1-5 | . | . | TRBV28 | CASSLGGRSNQPQHF | TGTGCCAGCAGTTTGGGGGGTCGGAGCAATCAGCCCCAGCATTTT
TRBJ2-2 | . | . | TRBV29-1 | CSVSRGAGELFF | TGCAGCGTAAGCAGGGGAGCCGGGGAGCTGTTTTTT
TRBJ2-1 | TRBD1 | . | TRBV9 | CASSVAGDVVDRAYNEQFF | TGTGCCAGCAGCGTAGCCGGAGATGTTGTGGACAGGGCCTACAATGAGCAGTTCTTC
TRBJ2-7 | TRBD1 | few | TRBV7-9 | CASSSGTGSHEQYF | TGTGCCAGCAGTTCTGGGACAGGGTCCCACGAGCAGTACTTC